The present T cell receptor (beta chain) was sequenced within a study of CD8 T cells in ankylosing spondylitis. Study-level results: What appeared characteristic of ankylosing spondylitis blood was a TCR beta motif of fewer than ten highly homologous variants. The study looked at matched synovial fluid samples from ankylosing spondylitis patients. Disease-linked clones were reported to be significantly enriched there. Some of these motif variants have turned up before, in reports on reactive arthritis synovial fluid and blood.

Germline V gives CDR1 SGHDT, CDR2 YYEEEE. The CDR3 loop spans 13 amino acids. J lost 9 bases, V lost 4 bases, and 7 bases had no gene match. A few counts support this clonotype. No antigen is known for it. Preparation of TCR beta libraries was done by quantitative 5'-RACE with molecular barcodes. TCRdb passed the 5' RACE reads through MiXCR, listing each CDR3 protein once. The table has approximately 540,000 distinct CDR3 sequences, about 13% seen once. This chain connects TRBV5-6 to TRBJ2-1, with 7 bases identical to TRBD1. This TCR was sampled from a male donor with ankylosing spondylitis. The source material was blood, either unsorted or a sorted T cell fraction (not recorded which). In nucleotides, the CDR3 is TGTGCCAGCAGCATGAGACAGGGCAGTGAGCAGTTCTTC. It is translated as CASSMRQGSEQFF.